This is a list of T cell receptor beta chains from one sample in a study of Graves' ophthalmopathy and Graves' hyperthyroidism. TCRdb ran MiXCR on the multiplex PCR reads and lists one entry per CDR3 protein. The sample has 1 million to 1.3 million distinct CDR3 sequences, about 38% seen once. The material sequenced was peripheral blood or thyroid tissue (not recorded which). The receptor set was obtained from an adult man with Graves' hyperthyroidism. The CDR3 runs from the conserved cysteine through the conserved F or W. D genes are given only for firm matches. Where a row states a size, it is once, few, many or the class of an expanded clone; other rows omit it.

clone_size: many
j_call: TRBJ1-1
v_call: TRBV7-9
d_call: .
cdr3_aa: CASSLRSLNTEAFF
cdr3_nt: TGTGCCAGCAGCCTTAGGAGCCTGAACACTGAAGCTTTCTTT

clone_size: many
j_call: TRBJ2-5
v_call: TRBV9
d_call: .
cdr3_aa: CASSPHLVRSGETQYF
cdr3_nt: TGTGCCAGCAGCCCCCATCTAGTCCGAAGCGGAGAGACCCAGTACTTC

clone_size: .
j_call: TRBJ2-2
v_call: TRBV7-7
d_call: TRBD1
cdr3_aa: CASSKGQGAGELFF
cdr3_nt: TGTGCCAGCAGTAAAGGACAGGGGGCCGGGGAGCTGTTTTTT

clone_size: .
j_call: TRBJ2-7
v_call: TRBV7-2
d_call: .
cdr3_aa: CASSLGYTSYEQYF
cdr3_nt: TGTGCCAGCAGCTTAGGGTACACTTCCTACGAGCAGTACTTC

clone_size: .
j_call: TRBJ2-7
v_call: TRBV5-1
d_call: .
cdr3_aa: CASSLAPDRRYEQYF
cdr3_nt: TGCGCCAGCAGCTTGGCCCCCGACAGGAGATACGAGCAGTACTTC

clone_size: .
j_call: TRBJ2-7
v_call: TRBV20-1
d_call: .
cdr3_aa: CSAERFGGTAYEQYF
cdr3_nt: TGCAGTGCGGAGAGGTTTGGGGGCACCGCCTACGAGCAGTACTTC

clone_size: many
j_call: TRBJ1-3
v_call: TRBV20-1
d_call: .
cdr3_aa: CSAPGQGGNTIYF
cdr3_nt: TGCAGTGCCCCCGGACAAGGTGGAAACACCATATATTTT

clone_size: once
j_call: TRBJ1-5
v_call: TRBV24-1
d_call: .
cdr3_aa: CATSGGLWASGNQPQHF
cdr3_nt: .

clone_size: .
j_call: TRBJ2-7
v_call: TRBV20-1
d_call: TRBD2
cdr3_aa: CSASGGGTYEQYF
cdr3_nt: TGCAGTGCCAGCGGGGGGGGAACCTACGAGCAGTACTTC

clone_size: .
j_call: TRBJ1-4
v_call: TRBV5-5
d_call: TRBD1
cdr3_aa: CASNNRGNEKLFF
cdr3_nt: TGTGCCAGCAATAACAGGGGTAATGAAAAACTGTTTTTT

clone_size: few
j_call: TRBJ2-7
v_call: TRBV7-9
d_call: .
cdr3_aa: CASSTGGLGEQYF
cdr3_nt: TGTGCCAGCAGCACAGGAGGACTGGGCGAGCAGTACTTC

clone_size: many
j_call: TRBJ2-7
v_call: TRBV2
d_call: TRBD2
cdr3_aa: CASSTPLRAGAYEQYF
cdr3_nt: TGTGCCAGCAGTACCCCACTCAGGGCGGGGGCCTACGAGCAGTACTTC

clone_size: .
j_call: TRBJ1-1
v_call: TRBV19
d_call: TRBD1
cdr3_aa: CASSIRDSSNTEAFF
cdr3_nt: TGTGCCAGTAGTATACGGGACAGCTCGAACACTGAAGCTTTCTTT

clone_size: few
j_call: TRBJ2-2
v_call: TRBV20-1
d_call: TRBD2
cdr3_aa: CSAQTPGLGITGELFF
cdr3_nt: TGCAGTGCTCAGACACCGGGACTAGGCATCACCGGGGAGCTGTTTTTT

clone_size: once
j_call: TRBJ1-6
v_call: TRBV11-2
d_call: .
cdr3_aa: CASSHPKRAGGNSPLHF
cdr3_nt: TGCGCCAGCAGCCACCCCAAGCGGGCGGGAGGTAATTCACCCCTCCACTTT

clone_size: many
j_call: TRBJ2-5
v_call: TRBV28
d_call: .
cdr3_aa: CASSLTAGETQYF
cdr3_nt: TGTGCCAGCAGTCTTACCGCCGGAGAGACCCAGTACTTC

clone_size: many
j_call: TRBJ1-2
v_call: TRBV20-1
d_call: TRBD1
cdr3_aa: CSARPMDRDGYTF
cdr3_nt: TGCAGTGCTAGGCCCATGGACAGGGACGGGTACACCTTC

clone_size: .
j_call: TRBJ1-2
v_call: TRBV30
d_call: .
cdr3_aa: CAWRDRGGRRGYTF
cdr3_nt: TGTGCCTGGAGGGACCGCGGGGGACGAAGGGGCTACACCTTC

clone_size: .
j_call: TRBJ2-2
v_call: TRBV10-3
d_call: TRBD1
cdr3_aa: CAISEPRQGATGELFF
cdr3_nt: TGTGCCATCAGTGAGCCAAGACAGGGGGCCACCGGGGAGCTGTTTTTT

clone_size: many
j_call: TRBJ1-2
v_call: TRBV2
d_call: .
cdr3_aa: CASSQKQGSYGYTF
cdr3_nt: TGTGCCAGCAGCCAGAAACAGGGTTCTTATGGCTACACCTTC

clone_size: many
j_call: TRBJ2-7
v_call: TRBV20-1
d_call: .
cdr3_aa: CSAPSYSYEQYF
cdr3_nt: TGCAGTGCTCCTTCCTATTCCTACGAGCAGTACTTC

clone_size: many
j_call: TRBJ1-1
v_call: TRBV13
d_call: .
cdr3_aa: CASSPQGDWANTEAFF
cdr3_nt: TGTGCCAGCAGCCCCCAAGGGGATTGGGCGAACACTGAAGCTTTCTTT

clone_size: many
j_call: TRBJ2-7
v_call: TRBV10-3
d_call: .
cdr3_aa: CAISEPGEQYF
cdr3_nt: TGTGCCATCAGTGAGCCGGGCGAGCAGTACTTC

clone_size: many
j_call: TRBJ2-2
v_call: TRBV5-1
d_call: TRBD1
cdr3_aa: CASSLVDRDTGELFF
cdr3_nt: TGCGCCAGCAGCTTGGTAGACAGGGATACAGGGGAGCTGTTTTTT

clone_size: few
j_call: TRBJ2-7
v_call: TRBV19
d_call: TRBD2
cdr3_aa: CASSLRWGGGSYEQYF
cdr3_nt: TGTGCCAGTAGTCTCCGATGGGGGGGAGGCTCCTACGAGCAGTACTTC

clone_size: many
j_call: TRBJ2-7
v_call: TRBV7-9
d_call: .
cdr3_aa: CASSLVRAFGSYEQYF
cdr3_nt: TGTGCCAGCAGCTTAGTGAGGGCGTTCGGCTCCTACGAGCAGTACTTC

clone_size: .
j_call: TRBJ2-2
v_call: TRBV7-2
d_call: .
cdr3_aa: CASTPSGTGELFF
cdr3_nt: TGTGCCAGCACGCCTTCGGGGACTGGGGAGCTGTTTTTT

clone_size: .
j_call: TRBJ1-2
v_call: TRBV29-1
d_call: .
cdr3_aa: CSVATGRHGYTF
cdr3_nt: TGCAGCGTCGCGACGGGACGGCATGGCTACACCTTC

clone_size: many
j_call: TRBJ1-5
v_call: TRBV10-3
d_call: .
cdr3_aa: CAISEGGPDNQPQHF
cdr3_nt: TGTGCCATCAGTGAAGGGGGGCCAGACAATCAGCCCCAGCATTTT

clone_size: many
j_call: TRBJ1-5
v_call: TRBV20-1
d_call: TRBD1
cdr3_aa: CSVSYRGGNQPQHF
cdr3_nt: TGCAGTGTCTCGTACAGGGGTGGCAATCAGCCCCAGCATTTT

clone_size: few
j_call: TRBJ2-7
v_call: TRBV7-4
d_call: .
cdr3_aa: CASSQPGHNEQYF
cdr3_nt: TGTGCCAGCAGCCAACCCGGACATAACGAGCAGTACTTC

clone_size: .
j_call: TRBJ2-2
v_call: TRBV5-1
d_call: .
cdr3_aa: CASSLRGDPTGELFF
cdr3_nt: TGCGCCAGCAGCTTACGAGGGGATCCCACCGGGGAGCTGTTTTTT

clone_size: many
j_call: TRBJ2-5
v_call: TRBV7-8
d_call: TRBD1
cdr3_aa: CASSLGDRKETQYF
cdr3_nt: TGTGCCAGCAGCTTAGGGGACAGAAAAGAGACCCAGTACTTC

clone_size: many
j_call: TRBJ1-3
v_call: TRBV10-1
d_call: .
cdr3_aa: CASSETFSGNTIYF
cdr3_nt: TGCGCCAGCAGTGAAACCTTCTCTGGAAACACCATATATTTT

clone_size: many
j_call: TRBJ1-4
v_call: TRBV9
d_call: .
cdr3_aa: CASSASAGSNEKLFF
cdr3_nt: TGTGCCAGCAGCGCCTCAGCCGGGAGTAATGAAAAACTGTTTTTT

clone_size: .
j_call: TRBJ1-1
v_call: TRBV5-1
d_call: .
cdr3_aa: CASSLDGWDTEAFF
cdr3_nt: TGCGCCAGCAGCTTGGACGGGTGGGACACTGAAGCTTTCTTT

clone_size: many
j_call: TRBJ1-1
v_call: TRBV20-1
d_call: TRBD1
cdr3_aa: CSARDSGGRAGFVEAFF
cdr3_nt: TGCAGTGCTAGAGATTCAGGGGGCAGGGCGGGTTTCGTTGAAGCTTTCTTT